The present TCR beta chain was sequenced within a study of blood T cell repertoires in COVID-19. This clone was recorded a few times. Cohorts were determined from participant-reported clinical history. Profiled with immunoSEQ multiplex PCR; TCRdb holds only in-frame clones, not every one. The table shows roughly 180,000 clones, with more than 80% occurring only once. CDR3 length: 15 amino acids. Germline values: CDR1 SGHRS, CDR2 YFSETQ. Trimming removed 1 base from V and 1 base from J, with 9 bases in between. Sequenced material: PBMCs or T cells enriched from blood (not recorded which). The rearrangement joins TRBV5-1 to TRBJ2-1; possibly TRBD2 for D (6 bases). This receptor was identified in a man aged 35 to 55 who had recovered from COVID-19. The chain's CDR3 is CASSLTGESYNEQFF. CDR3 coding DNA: TGCGCCAGCAGCTTGACGGGGGAGTCCTACAATGAGCAGTTCTTC.